One T cell receptor beta chain is described in this entry. These data originate in a study of patients and donors after allogeneic stem cell transplantation. TCRdb re-called the RT-PCR reads through MiXCR, storing one row per CDR3 protein. The sample has around 150,000 distinct CDR3 sequences, about 29% seen once. CDR3 length: 15 amino acids. V lost 3 bases to trimming and J lost 2 bases; unmatched junction nucleotides: 5. Germline V gene data show CDR1 as SGHRS and CDR2 as YFSETQ. The clonotype comes from a human donor who was either an allogeneic HSCT recipient or a stem cell or donor lymphocyte infusion donor (not recorded which). It is not recorded whose cells these are; they may come from a transplant donor. V is TRBV5-1 and J is TRBJ2-5, with 9 bases identical to TRBD2. The sample was blood, either unsorted or a sorted T cell fraction (not recorded which). The CDR3 nucleotides read TGCGCCAGCAGCTCAGCGGGAGGAAATCAAGAGACCCAGTACTTC. Protein: CASSSAGGNQETQYF.